This T cell receptor beta chain was sequenced in a study of T cell repertoires in cytomegalovirus infection. For the study at large: Public TCR beta signatures indicated both CMV infection and matching HLA type. General study points: HLA-C-restricted TCR beta clonotypes specific for CMV led the ex vivo response.

TCRdb ran MiXCR on the reads and lists one entry per CDR3 protein. The profile shows around 630,000 distinct CDR3 sequences, about 24% of them singletons. CDR3 length: 15 amino acids. CDR1 SEHNR and CDR2 FQNEAQ come from the germline V gene (reference sequence). V lost 5 bases and J lost 6, with 19 bases in between. Remarks on this clonotype: The antigen remains undetermined.

This clonotype was obtained from a human donor in good health (CMV status not recorded). Some clones in this sample may be carry-over from other donors' samples. Sequenced sample: CD8+ T cells from PBMCs. The chain has TRBV7-9 and TRBJ1-2, with D possibly being TRBD1 (6 bases). DNA for the CDR3: TGTGCCAGCAGCCGACCGGGACACGGGAGTGATGGCTACACCTTC. This gives the protein CASSRPGHGSDGYTF. The entire variable domain, with the rest obtained from reference TRBV7-9 and TRBJ1-2, is as follows: DTGVSQNPRHKITKRGQNVTFRCDPISEHNRLYWYRQTLGQGPEFLTYFQNEAQLEKSRLLSDRFSAERPKGSFSTLEIQRTEQGDSAMYLCASSRPGHGSDGYTFGSGTRLTVV.